The rows below give T cell receptor beta chains drawn from one sample of a study of control samples from healthy donors and cancer patients. Method: immunoSEQ multiplex PCR; TCRdb's copy keeps in-frame clones and lacks some. Here the sample spans 100,000 to 150,000 clones, around 87% being singletons. The specimen sequenced was blood. Receptors were obtained from a man aged 55 to 70 in good health. CDR3s leave out the opening cysteine and the closing phenylalanine or tryptophan.

ASRGAGGSNQPQH,TRBV6-5,TRBJ1-5
ASSYYDRAGNTIY,TRBV6-6,TRBJ1-3
ASSQPGQSYQPQH,TRBV4-2,TRBJ1-5
ASSPRKDTPNTEAF,TRBV18,TRBJ1-1
ASSAEGRGDYNEQF,TRBV25-1,TRBJ2-1
ATSDRGQLDTGELF,TRBV5-1,TRBJ2-2
ASTKPMTGSNTGELF,TRBV5-4,TRBJ2-2
ASSQGTSGGNEQF,TRBV3-1/TRBV3-2,TRBJ2-1
ASRALVNRGEKLF,TRBV6-5,TRBJ1-4
ASSLSGGNTEAF,TRBV7-8,TRBJ1-1